This TCR beta chain was captured by sequencing in a study of T cell repertoires in cytomegalovirus infection. Turning to this clonotype: Antigen: not known.

Trimming stripped 0 bases from V and 9 bases from J, with 15 bases between. The CDR3 covers 15 residues. Per the germline V gene, CDR1 is MNHEY and CDR2 is SVGEGT. In TCRdb, the reads were re-called with MiXCR into one record per CDR3 protein. The table records 28,000 or so distinct CDR3 sequences, around 19% of them present only once. The chain is built from TRBV6-2 or TRBV6-3 and TRBJ2-1; D is undetermined. The clonotype was recovered from a human donor in good health (CMV status not recorded). Some clones in this sample may be carry-over from other donors' samples. This specimen consisted of CD8+ T cells from cultured PBMCs, obtained from culture after CMV antigen stimulation. The CDR3 loop reads CASSYSADSWSEQFF. The DNA for the CDR3 is TGTGCCAGCAGTTACTCGGCGGATAGTTGGAGTGAGCAGTTCTTC.